This note documents a single T cell receptor beta chain sequence. The ends were cut back, 5 bases at V and 8 bases at J, with 12 bases in the middle. Germline V CDR1 and CDR2: LGHNT, FRNRAP. This CDR3 is built from 12 residues. This record comes from a study of blood T cell repertoires in COVID-19. TCRdb's copy holds only in-frame clones and misses some; the assay was immunoSEQ multiplex PCR. The sample carries hundreds of thousands of clones, 83% recorded once. Adults between roughly 18 and 100 years of age took part from fewer than 30 US areas. All exposed participants met a person with COVID-19 within 2 weeks before entering the study.

The sequence derives from a woman in her forties or fifties who had been exposed to COVID-19. The sequencing sample was made of PBMCs or T cells enriched from blood (not recorded which). The chain joins TRBV12-5 to TRBJ1-2; D possibly corresponds to TRBD1 (6 bases). This CDR3 is CASGTTTGGYTF. CDR3 sequence (DNA): TGTGCTAGTGGTACCACGACAGGAGGCTACACCTTC.